Below, 12 T cell receptor beta chains from the same sample are listed, as sequenced in a study of cytomegalovirus exposure and HLA in healthy donors. With 60 Vbeta and 13 Jbeta primers, the PCR was carried out. This table comes from immunoSEQ multiplex PCR, and its TCRdb copy is limited to in-frame clones, with some not included. The table shows about 61,000 clones, with around 92% occurring only once. What was sequenced was PBMCs. All receptors come from a man aged 25-40 years in good health and CMV-seropositive.

This clone was seen once. The V gene is TRBV28, the J gene TRBJ2-1; D is undetermined. Trimming cost V 5 bases and J 4 bases, with 18 bases left between them. Germline V gene data show CDR1 as MDHEN and CDR2 as SYDVKM. The CDR3 consists of 16 residues. CDR3 in DNA: TGTGCCAGCAGTGTTGCGATGGGCAACCCGTACAATGAGCAGTTCTTC. Amino acids: CASSVAMGNPYNEQFF.

The chain recombines TRBV28 with TRBJ1-5; TRBD1 matches 9 bases. The J segment lost 5 bases and the V segment lost 8 bases, leaving 7 bases of the junction unmatched. CDR1 MDHEN and CDR2 SYDVKM come from the germline V gene. The CDR3 is made up of 14 amino acids. In DNA, the CDR3 is TGTGCCAGCGTCACAGGGGGCGCGTATCAGCCCCAGCATTTT. This sequence encodes CASVTGGAYQPQHF.

This chain links TRBV5-1 with TRBJ2-5; D call uncertain. Trimming took off 1 base at V and 2 bases at J, with 15 bases between the two ends. In germline, CDR1 is SGHRS, CDR2 YFSETQ. The CDR3 spans 16 residues. The CDR3 DNA follows: TGCGCCAGCAGCTTGTCAACTGGGCGTATTCAAGAGACCCAGTACTTC. Its protein product is CASSLSTGRIQETQYF.

The CDR3 here is CAISEPGLAGQGANVLTF. The CDR3 nucleotides read TGTGCCATCAGTGAGCCGGGACTAGCGGGGCAGGGGGCCAACGTCCTGACTTTC. The rearrangement links TRBV10-3 to TRBJ2-6, with 13 bases that match TRBD2. Trimming took 2 bases from V and 4 from J; bases not matched to a gene: 5. Germline V CDR1 and CDR2: ENHRY, SYGVKD. CDR3 length: 18 residues.

The chain is built from TRBV20-1 and TRBJ2-7, with D perhaps TRBD2 (6 bases). The CDR3 extends over 11 amino acids. CDR1 and CDR2 from the germline V gene are DFQATT and SNEGSKA (reference sequence). The V end lost 4 bases, the J end lost 7 bases, and 11 bases lay between the germline ends. The CDR3 DNA reads as TGCAGTGCTATTCTGGCGGGAGAGCAGTACTTC. As protein: CSAILAGEQYF.

The V and J genes are TRBV2 and TRBJ2-6; 7 bases are a match to TRBD1. Germline V CDR1 and CDR2: SNHLY, FYNNEI. This CDR3 spans 16 amino acids. V was pared by 7 bases and J by 0 bases, with 6 bases of the junction left unmatched. In DNA form, the CDR3 reads TGTGCCAGCAAGGACAGGCTCATCTCTGGGGCCAACGTCCTGACTTTC. Encoded protein: CASKDRLISGANVLTF.

This clone was seen only a few times. The chain uses TRBV6-5 and TRBJ2-3, with D unclear. V lost 2 bases, J lost 6 bases, and 6 bases lay in between. Germline V CDR1 and CDR2: MNHEY, SVGAGI. The CDR3 runs 12 residues. The CDR3 sequence is CASSYTRDTQYF. Here the CDR3 DNA reads TGTGCCAGCAGTTACACGAGGGATACGCAGTATTTT.

The CDR3 sequence is CASSIGNRVGYTF. CDR3 coding DNA: TGTGCCAGCAGTATAGGAAACAGGGTTGGCTACACCTTC. This chain connects TRBV28 to TRBJ1-2, with a tentative D call TRBD1 (6 bases). The V gene lost 5 bases and the J gene lost 7 bases, with 14 bases spanning the gap. The CDR3 spans 13 residues. Germline-derived CDR1 and CDR2 are MDHEN and SYDVKM.

This rearrangement joins TRBV7-9 to TRBJ1-1; D unresolved. The CDR3 is 14 residues long. Germline CDR1 reads SEHNR; CDR2 reads FQNEAQ (reference sequence). V was cut by 0 bases and J by 3 bases, with 8 bases left in between. The CDR3 loop is CASSLARTYTEAFF. The CDR3 DNA follows: TGTGCCAGCAGCTTAGCGAGGACTTACACTGAAGCTTTCTTT.

CDR3: CASSFTVPLTEAFF. CDR3 coding DNA: TGTGCCAGCAGTTTTACCGTACCACTCACTGAAGCTTTCTTT. This chain links TRBV27 with TRBJ1-1, with D uncertain. Germline V gene data show CDR1 as MNHEY and CDR2 as SMNVEV (reference sequence). The V and J ends lost 3 bases and 4 bases respectively, with 12 bases between them. The CDR3 loop spans 14 amino acids.

The chain joins TRBV9 to TRBJ2-7; 10 bases line up with TRBD2. The germline CDR1 and CDR2 sequences are SGDLS and YYNGEE. V trimming: 2 bases; J trimming: 1 base; junction bases outside the gene matches: 9. The CDR3 runs to 17 residues. CDR3 region: CASSVTLGLAVSYEQYF. For the CDR3, the DNA is TGTGCCAGCAGCGTCACACTTGGACTAGCGGTTTCCTACGAGCAGTACTTC.

This chain uses TRBV11-2 with TRBJ2-5; 12 bases map to TRBD2. Looked up from germline, CDR1 is SGHAT and CDR2 is FQNNGV. The CDR3 runs to 17 residues. V shed 5 bases, J shed 2 bases, and the junction held 9 bases outside the gene matches. CDR3 sequence (DNA): TGTGCCAGCAGCCTAACTTGGACTAGCGGGGCTCAAGAGACCCAGTACTTC. Protein: CASSLTWTSGAQETQYF.